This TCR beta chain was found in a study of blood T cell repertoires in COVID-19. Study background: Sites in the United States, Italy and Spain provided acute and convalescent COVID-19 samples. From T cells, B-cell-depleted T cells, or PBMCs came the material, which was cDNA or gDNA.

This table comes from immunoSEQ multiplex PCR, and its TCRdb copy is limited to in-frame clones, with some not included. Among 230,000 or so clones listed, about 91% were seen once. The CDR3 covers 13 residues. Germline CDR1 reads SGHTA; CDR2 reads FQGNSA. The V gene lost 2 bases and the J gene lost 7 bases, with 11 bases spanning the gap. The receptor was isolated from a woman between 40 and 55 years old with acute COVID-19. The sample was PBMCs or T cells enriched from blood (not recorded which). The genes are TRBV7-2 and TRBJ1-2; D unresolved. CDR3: CASSLRQEGGYTF. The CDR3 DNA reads TGTGCCAGCAGCTTACGGCAGGAGGGTGGCTACACCTTC.